One and the same sample provided the 24 T cell receptor beta chains below, sequenced in a study of T cells after yellow fever vaccination. TCRdb independently ran MiXCR on the 5' RACE reads; one entry per CDR3 protein. Among about 75,000 distinct CDR3 sequences, more than 5.5% were seen once, and the ten largest hold approximately 28%. The input for sequencing was CD8+ T cells sorted from PBMCs, taken around 10 days after the first yellow fever vaccination. The receptors were gathered from a young man who received the YFV17D yellow fever vaccine.

At least ten counts were recorded for this clonotype. The chain combines TRBV27 with TRBJ2-3, with D perhaps TRBD1 (6 bases). The CDR3 is 15 residues long. Trimming removed 2 bases at V and 3 bases at J, with 12 bases between. Per germline, CDR1 MNHEY and CDR2 SMNVEV (reference sequence). CDR3 loop: CASSLVGGRTDTQYF. CDR3 sequence (DNA): TGTGCCAGCAGTTTAGTAGGGGGAAGGACAGATACGCAGTATTTT.

This clonotype was detected a few times. V is TRBV6-5 and J is TRBJ2-1; D may be TRBD2 (5 bases). The CDR3 is 14 residues long. The germline CDR1 and CDR2 sequences are MNHEY and SVGAGI. V lost 2 bases to trimming and J lost 9 bases, with 14 bases between them. CDR3 region: CASSYTDSRSEQFF. The CDR3 DNA sequence: TGTGCCAGCAGTTACACGGACTCCCGTAGTGAGCAGTTCTTC.

The CDR3 DNA sequence: TGCGCCAGCAGCTGGACTGGAGGGGGAGGTACTGAAGCTTTCTTT. This codes for CASSWTGGGGTEAFF. The V call is TRBV5-1, the J call TRBJ1-1, with D possibly matching TRBD1 (6 bases). The CDR3 consists of 15 residues. Deletions cut 3 bases from V and 5 bases from J, with 17 bases between. From germline, CDR1 is SGHRS and CDR2 YFSETQ.

The table lists this clonotype with many counts. The chain has TRBV6-2 or TRBV6-3 and TRBJ2-4; TRBD1 matches at 8 bases. The germline gives CDR1 MNHEY, CDR2 SVGEGT. With 4 bases clipped from V and 7 bases from J, the junction kept 3 bases outside the gene matches. This CDR3 comprises 13 residues. The CDR3 sequence: CASSSTGANIQYF. The CDR3 coding sequence is TGTGCCAGCAGTTCGACAGGGGCGAACATTCAGTACTTC.

This clonotype was seen many times. The CDR3 coding sequence is TGTGCCAGCAGTTACACCGACAACTCTAACCAGCCCCAGCATTTT. The encoded protein is CASSYTDNSNQPQHF. The chain joins TRBV6-5 to TRBJ1-5; D is ambiguous. Trimming cost V 2 bases and J 7 bases, with 15 bases left between them. CDR3 size: 15 residues. Germline V gene sequence: CDR1 MNHEY, CDR2 SVGAGI.

This clonotype has ten or more counts. The J gene is TRBJ1-5, the V gene TRBV20-1; D unresolved. CDR3 length: 15 residues. V gave up 2 bases and J gave up 1 base, with 12 bases separating them. Per the germline V gene, CDR1 is DFQATT and CDR2 is SNEGSKA (reference sequence). The CDR3 reads CSARRFRGSNQPQHF. The CDR3 DNA reads as TGCAGTGCTAGACGCTTCAGAGGGAGCAATCAGCCCCAGCATTTT.

V and J are TRBV12-3 or TRBV12-4 and TRBJ1-5, with D possibly TRBD1 on 5 matching bases. CDR3 length: 14 amino acids. V lost 3 bases and J lost 3, with 9 bases in between. Here the CDR3 reads CASSFRGANQPQHF. CDR3 DNA sequence: TGTGCCAGCAGTTTTAGAGGGGCCAATCAGCCCCAGCATTTT.

This clonotype was picked up many times. The V gene is TRBV7-9, the J gene TRBJ2-1; D possibly corresponds to TRBD2 (6 bases). The germline V and J ends were trimmed by 3 bases and 8 bases, with 17 bases remaining between them. Germline V lookup: CDR1 SEHNR, CDR2 FQNEAQ (reference sequence). This CDR3 region has 15 residues. CDR3 residues: CASSFTPGEIDEQFF. CDR3 coding DNA: TGTGCCAGCAGCTTCACACCGGGGGAAATCGATGAGCAGTTCTTC. Together with reference TRBV7-9 and TRBJ2-1, the CDR3 gives the full variable domain: DTGVSQNPRHKITKRGQNVTFRCDPISEHNRLYWYRQTLGQGPEFLTYFQNEAQLEKSRLLSDRFSAERPKGSFSTLEIQRTEQGDSAMYLCASSFTPGEIDEQFFGPGTRLTVL.

The sample holds many counts of this clonotype. This chain connects TRBV7-9 to TRBJ1-3, with D perhaps TRBD1 (5 bases). V was cut by 3 bases and J by 4 bases, with 13 bases left in between. CDR3 length: 15 amino acids. CDR1 and CDR2 (germline): SEHNR, FQNEAQ (reference sequence). CDR3 sequence (DNA): TGTGCCAGCAGCTTCGGGACGTTAAACGGAAACACCATATATTTT. Protein sequence: CASSFGTLNGNTIYF.

There are a few counts of this clonotype. The V and J genes are TRBV6-6 and TRBJ2-7, with 7 nucleotides matching TRBD2. Trimming removed 6 bases from V and 9 bases from J; junction bases left unmatched: 11. The V gene's germline CDR1 is MNHNY and CDR2 SVGAGI (reference sequence). The CDR3 is 13 residues long. CDR3 DNA sequence: TGTGCCAGCAGCCCCGGGACTACATCGTCGCAGTACTTC. Translated, it gives CASSPGTTSSQYF.

This clonotype has only a few counts. This chain uses TRBV29-1 with TRBJ2-7; 8 positions match TRBD2. Trimming cost V 0 bases and J 3 bases; bases outside gene matches: 1. The CDR3 extends over 13 amino acids. The germline gives CDR1 SQVTM, CDR2 ANQGSEA. DNA for the CDR3: TGCAGCGTTGAAGACGCGGGAGGCTACGAGCAGTACTTC. Its translation is CSVEDAGGYEQYF.

The chain combines TRBV4-2 with TRBJ2-2; TRBD2 is a possible D gene (5 bases). This CDR3 comprises 16 residues. Germline V gene sequence: CDR1 LGHNA, CDR2 YNFKEQ. Trimming left V 6 bases short and J 1 base short, with 15 bases between. The CDR3 protein is CASSDSPGRNTGELFF. The CDR3 coding sequence is TGTGCCAGCAGTGACTCTCCGGGAAGGAACACCGGGGAGCTGTTTTTT.

Ten or more counts support this clonotype. The chain is built from TRBV5-1 and TRBJ1-1; D gene unclear. V dropped 5 bases and J dropped 1 base, with 12 bases sitting between them. Per germline, CDR1 SGHRS and CDR2 YFSETQ. CDR3 length equals 14 residues. Here the CDR3 DNA reads TGCGCCAGCAGTCATTCGGGCGGGAACACTGAAGCTTTCTTT. Translating it yields CASSHSGGNTEAFF.

This clonotype was counted at least ten times. The rearrangement links TRBV12-3 or TRBV12-4 to TRBJ2-7; D gene unclear. CDR3 length equals 14 residues. Trimming removed 5 bases from V and 0 bases from J, with 11 bases in between. The CDR3 loop is CASSLRDFSYEQYF. For the CDR3, the DNA is TGTGCCAGCAGTCTAAGGGATTTCTCCTACGAGCAGTACTTC.

This clonotype was detected a few times. The rearrangement links TRBV6-1 to TRBJ2-1; perhaps TRBD1 as D (5 bases). CDR1 MNHNS and CDR2 SASEGT come from the germline V gene. V gave up 4 bases and J gave up 1 base, with 20 bases separating them. The CDR3 consists of 18 residues. The CDR3 sequence: CASSGAVGRVASYNEQFF. The CDR3 DNA follows: TGTGCCAGCAGTGGGGCTGTGGGCAGGGTTGCTTCCTACAATGAGCAGTTCTTC.

In regard to this clonotype: Just one base apart from a much larger clone, this may be a read error. The DNA for the CDR3 is TGCAGCGTGGATAGGCACCAAGAGACCCAGTACTTC. Amino acids: CSVDRHQETQYF. The chain employs TRBV29-1 and TRBJ2-5; D uncertain. The CDR3 runs to 12 residues. Looked up from germline, CDR1 is SQVTM and CDR2 is ANQGSEA. The V end lost 6 bases, the J end lost 0 bases, and 8 bases lay between the germline ends.

This clonotype came up many times. The chain carries TRBV6-4 and TRBJ2-3; possibly TRBD2 for D (7 bases). V lost 7 bases, J lost 2 bases, and 16 bases lay in between. This CDR3 spans 15 amino acids. Germline V gene sequence: CDR1 MRHNA, CDR2 SNTAGT. CDR3 amino acids: CASKPGGQDTDTQYF. In nucleotides, the CDR3 is TGTGCCAGCAAGCCGGGGGGCCAGGACACAGATACGCAGTATTTT.

The sample holds many counts of this clonotype. V usage is TRBV7-6 and J usage is TRBJ2-5; TRBD1 aligns across 7 bases. This CDR3 has 14 amino acids. Trimming removed 5 bases from V and 2 bases from J; junction bases left unmatched: 5. CDR1 and CDR2 from the germline V gene are SGHVS and FNYEAQ. The CDR3 loop reads CASSTRDRQETQYF. For the CDR3, the DNA is TGTGCCAGCAGCACCCGGGACAGACAAGAGACCCAGTACTTC.

This clonotype was observed at least ten times. This chain uses TRBV30 with TRBJ2-2; perhaps TRBD1 as D (6 bases). V lost 5 bases to trimming and J lost 0 bases, with 10 bases between them. This CDR3 has 14 amino acids. The germline gives CDR1 GTSNPN, CDR2 SVGIG (reference sequence). The CDR3: CAWYDRSNTGELFF. As DNA, the CDR3 is TGTGCCTGGTATGACAGGTCGAACACCGGGGAGCTGTTTTTT.

The table lists this clonotype with many counts. The rearrangement joins TRBV7-9 to TRBJ1-3, with D possibly matching TRBD1 (5 bases). The CDR3 sequence is 16 residues long. Trimming cost V 7 bases and J 4 bases, with 20 bases left between them. CDR1 is SEHNR, CDR2 FQNEAQ, per germline (reference sequence). Here the CDR3 DNA reads TGTGCCAGCACCGTCCCCGGGGGGTCCTCCGGAAACACCATATATTTT. It translates to CASTVPGGSSGNTIYF.

This clonotype was detected many times. The chain recombines TRBV4-1 with TRBJ2-1, with TRBD1 matching 8 bases. V shed 4 bases and J 8 bases; nucleotides not matched to a gene: 10. CDR3 size: 15 residues. CDR1 and CDR2 from the germline V gene are MGHRA and YSYEKL. The CDR3 region is CASSPRTGPHYEQFF. DNA for the CDR3: TGCGCCAGCAGCCCAAGGACAGGGCCGCATTATGAGCAGTTCTTC.

A remark on this clonotype: A clone one base away is much larger, so this may be a read error. The J gene is TRBJ2-1, the V gene TRBV4-2; the D gene could be TRBD1 or TRBD2 (5 bases each). The CDR3 consists of 17 residues. Germline CDR1 reads LGHNA; CDR2 reads YNFKEQ. The germline V and J ends were trimmed by 3 bases and 0 bases, with 15 bases remaining between them. In DNA, the CDR3 is TGTGCCAGCAGCCAGATCGTTGGGGACCTCTCCTACAATGAGCAGTTCTTC. This translates into CASSQIVGDLSYNEQFF.

This clonotype was observed many times. The chain carries TRBV20-1 and TRBJ2-1, with 9 bases matching TRBD2. After removal of 3 bases from V and 8 bases from J, the junction contained 5 bases not matched to a gene. The germline CDR1 and CDR2 sequences are DFQATT and SNEGSKA (reference sequence). CDR3 length equals 13 residues. The CDR3 sequence is CSARGLAGYEQFF. The CDR3 DNA sequence: TGCAGTGCTAGGGGGCTAGCGGGGTATGAGCAGTTCTTC.

This clonotype was recorded many times. The rearrangement uses TRBV12-3 or TRBV12-4 and TRBJ2-1; D remains ambiguous. This CDR3 contains 15 residues. Between the trimmed V and J ends, which lost 5 bases and 7 bases, there was a span of 18 bases. This CDR3 reads CASSRASGGWNEQFF. Written as DNA, the CDR3 is TGTGCCAGCAGTAGGGCTAGTGGTGGGTGGAATGAGCAGTTCTTC.